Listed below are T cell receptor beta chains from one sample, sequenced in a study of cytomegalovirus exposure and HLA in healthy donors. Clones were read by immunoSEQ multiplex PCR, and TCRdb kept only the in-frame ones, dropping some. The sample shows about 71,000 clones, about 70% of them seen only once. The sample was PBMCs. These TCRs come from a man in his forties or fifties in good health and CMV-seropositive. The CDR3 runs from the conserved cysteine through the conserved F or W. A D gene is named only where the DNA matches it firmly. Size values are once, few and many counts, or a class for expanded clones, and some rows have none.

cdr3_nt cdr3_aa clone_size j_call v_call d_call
TGTGCCAGTAGTCTCGGGGGACTTAGCAATCAGCCCCAGCATTTT CASSLGGLSNQPQHF few TRBJ1-5 TRBV19 .
TGTGCCAGCAGGCGACAGGGGGCAGGTACTGAAGCTTTCTTT CASRRQGAGTEAFF few TRBJ1-1 TRBV5-6 TRBD1
TGTGCCAGCAGCCAAGGACTAAAATTCACAGATACGCAGTATTTT CASSQGLKFTDTQYF . TRBJ2-3 TRBV14 .
TGCGCCAGCAGCCTCAGGACAGGTGGAGGGACCGGGGAGCTGTTTTTT CASSLRTGGGTGELFF . TRBJ2-2 TRBV5-1 .
TGTGCCAGCAGCACAGCGGGAGGGGGCAATGAGCAGTTCTTC CASSTAGGGNEQFF . TRBJ2-1 TRBV6-1 TRBD2
TGTGCCAGTAGCCACGGGGGACAGACTAATGAAAAACTGTTTTTT CASSHGGQTNEKLFF once TRBJ1-4 TRBV19 TRBD1
TGTGCCAGCACCTTATCCTTTTCGCAGTATTTT CASTLSFSQYF few TRBJ2-3 TRBV6-1 .
TGTGCCAGCAGCACAGAGCCCATTGGGGGCTACACCTTC CASSTEPIGGYTF . TRBJ1-2 TRBV9 .
TGTGCCAGCAGCTTTTACCGGACAGCAACCTACGAGCAGTACTTC CASSFYRTATYEQYF . TRBJ2-7 TRBV13 .
TGTGCCAGCAGTTACTCAGGGACTAGTGGGGTGAATGAGCAGTTCTTC CASSYSGTSGVNEQFF . TRBJ2-1 TRBV6-5 TRBD2
TGTGCCAGCAGCCGTGACAGGGCTGGCGAGCAGTACTTC CASSRDRAGEQYF once TRBJ2-7 TRBV7-6 TRBD1
TGTGCCAGCACCAGGGGGCCCAGTCAGCCCCAGCATTTT CASTRGPSQPQHF . TRBJ1-5 TRBV6-5 TRBD1
TGTGCCAGCAGTTTAGGAGGGATTGGAAACACCATATATTTT CASSLGGIGNTIYF . TRBJ1-3 TRBV27 .
TGTGCCAGCAGCCTCGGGGCTGGAAACACCATATATTTT CASSLGAGNTIYF once TRBJ1-3 TRBV5-4 .